The rows below give T cell receptor beta chains drawn from one sample of a study of cytomegalovirus exposure and HLA in healthy donors. Produced via immunoSEQ multiplex PCR; TCRdb's table is partial and in-frame only. This sample yields approximately 180,000 clones, of which about four fifths are seen a single time; approximately 6.7% belongs to the top ten. What was sequenced was PBMCs. These receptors all stem from a man aged 30 to 39 in good health and CMV-seropositive. The CDR3 runs from the conserved cysteine through the conserved F or W. Each record gives: CDR3 protein, CDR3 DNA, V gene, clone size, D gene, J gene. D genes are given only for firm matches. The listing skips clone size in some rows; elsewhere it reads once, few, many or a size class.

CDR3 protein: CASSYLGPGYEQYF; CDR3 DNA: TGTGCCAGCAGCTACCTCGGGCCGGGGTACGAGCAGTACTTC; V gene: TRBV5-6; clone size: .; D gene: .; J gene: TRBJ2-7
CDR3 protein: CASSWGTGGYEAFF; CDR3 DNA: TGTGCCAGCAGTTGGGGGACAGGGGGCTATGAAGCTTTCTTT; V gene: TRBV6-5; clone size: .; D gene: TRBD1; J gene: TRBJ1-1
CDR3 protein: CASSQEGRDYGYTF; CDR3 DNA: TGCGCCAGCAGCCAAGAGGGGCGTGACTATGGCTACACCTTC; V gene: TRBV4-3; clone size: .; D gene: .; J gene: TRBJ1-2
CDR3 protein: CASRPGQGISEAFF; CDR3 DNA: TGTGCCAGCAGACCGGGACAGGGAATCTCTGAAGCTTTCTTT; V gene: TRBV27; clone size: .; D gene: TRBD1; J gene: TRBJ1-1
CDR3 protein: CASSSRAGGYNEQFF; CDR3 DNA: TGTGCCAGCAGCTCCAGAGCGGGGGGATACAATGAGCAGTTCTTC; V gene: TRBV7-2; clone size: .; D gene: TRBD2; J gene: TRBJ2-1
CDR3 protein: CASNETSGRETDTQYF; CDR3 DNA: TGTGCCAGCAACGAGACTAGCGGGAGGGAGACAGATACGCAGTATTTT; V gene: TRBV28; clone size: .; D gene: TRBD2; J gene: TRBJ2-3
CDR3 protein: CASSGDSADTEAFF; CDR3 DNA: TGCGCCAGCAGCGGGGACAGTGCTGACACTGAAGCTTTCTTT; V gene: TRBV5-1; clone size: .; D gene: TRBD1; J gene: TRBJ1-1
CDR3 protein: CASRHTGGELFF; CDR3 DNA: TGTGCCAGCAGGCATACGGGCGGGGAGCTGTTTTTT; V gene: TRBV4-2; clone size: .; D gene: .; J gene: TRBJ2-2
CDR3 protein: CASSLGLTRSYEQYF; CDR3 DNA: TGCGCCAGCAGCTTGGGCCTTACACGTTCCTACGAGCAGTACTTC; V gene: TRBV5-1; clone size: .; D gene: .; J gene: TRBJ2-7
CDR3 protein: CASSQDYGGGADEQFF; CDR3 DNA: TGCGCCAGCAGCCAAGATTATGGCGGGGGGGCAGATGAGCAGTTCTTC; V gene: TRBV4-3; clone size: few; D gene: TRBD2; J gene: TRBJ2-1
CDR3 protein: CASSPQGIGETQYF; CDR3 DNA: TGCGCCAGCAGCCCACAGGGAATTGGAGAGACCCAGTACTTC; V gene: TRBV5-1; clone size: .; D gene: .; J gene: TRBJ2-5
CDR3 protein: CASSQYLSGPGTIYEQYF; CDR3 DNA: TGCGCCAGCAGCCAATACCTGAGCGGGCCGGGGACCATCTACGAGCAGTACTTC; V gene: TRBV4-1; clone size: .; D gene: .; J gene: TRBJ2-7
CDR3 protein: CASSPTPRQRPLNF; CDR3 DNA: TGTGCCAGCAGTCCCACCCCACGACAGCGCCCGTTGAACTTC; V gene: TRBV5-4; clone size: .; D gene: .; J gene: TRBJ2-7
CDR3 protein: CAISGEGEGDTEAFF; CDR3 DNA: TGTGCCATCTCAGGGGAAGGGGAGGGCGACACTGAAGCTTTCTTT; V gene: TRBV10-3; clone size: .; D gene: .; J gene: TRBJ1-1
CDR3 protein: CASSRPGQGNTEAFF; CDR3 DNA: TGTGCCAGCAGTAGACCGGGACAGGGGAACACTGAAGCTTTCTTT; V gene: TRBV6-5; clone size: .; D gene: TRBD1; J gene: TRBJ1-1
CDR3 protein: CASSPGTGGQPQHF; CDR3 DNA: TGCGCCAGCAGCCCTGGGACAGGAGGGCAGCCCCAGCATTTT; V gene: TRBV4-3; clone size: .; D gene: TRBD1; J gene: TRBJ1-5
CDR3 protein: CASSVTDRGNSPLHF; CDR3 DNA: TGTGCCAGCAGCGTCACGGACAGGGGGAATTCACCCCTCCACTTT; V gene: TRBV9; clone size: .; D gene: TRBD1; J gene: TRBJ1-6
CDR3 protein: CASRLRGGGNTEAFF; CDR3 DNA: TGTGCCAGCAGATTACGGGGTGGCGGAAACACTGAAGCTTTCTTT; V gene: TRBV6-4; clone size: .; D gene: .; J gene: TRBJ1-1
CDR3 protein: CSSSLLSAGVNTGELFF; CDR3 DNA: TGTTCCAGCAGCTTACTATCGGCAGGGGTGAACACCGGGGAGCTGTTTTTT; V gene: TRBV7-9; clone size: .; D gene: .; J gene: TRBJ2-2
CDR3 protein: CASGLGQGVTNEKLFF; CDR3 DNA: TGTGCTAGTGGTTTGGGACAGGGGGTAACTAATGAAAAACTGTTTTTT; V gene: TRBV12-5; clone size: .; D gene: TRBD1; J gene: TRBJ1-4
CDR3 protein: CASSPGQAANQPQHF; CDR3 DNA: TGTGCCAGCTCACCCGGACAGGCGGCAAATCAGCCCCAGCATTTT; V gene: TRBV18; clone size: .; D gene: TRBD1; J gene: TRBJ1-5
CDR3 protein: CASSTRIPVGTSGRLSSYEQYF; CDR3 DNA: TGTGCCAGCAGCACTAGAATACCCGTAGGGACTAGCGGGAGGCTAAGCTCCTACGAGCAGTACTTC; V gene: TRBV27; clone size: .; D gene: TRBD2; J gene: TRBJ2-7
CDR3 protein: CASSRPTTGRTEAFF; CDR3 DNA: TGTGCCAGCAGCCGCCCCACGACAGGGCGGACTGAAGCTTTCTTT; V gene: TRBV6-6; clone size: .; D gene: TRBD1; J gene: TRBJ1-1
CDR3 protein: CASRLGQGAEYGYTF; CDR3 DNA: TGTGCAAGTCGCTTGGGACAGGGGGCAGAGTATGGCTACACCTTC; V gene: TRBV12-2; clone size: .; D gene: .; J gene: TRBJ1-2
CDR3 protein: CASSLGRYNEQFF; CDR3 DNA: TGTGCCAGCAGCTTAGGGCGGTACAATGAGCAGTTCTTC; V gene: TRBV7-2; clone size: .; D gene: .; J gene: TRBJ2-1
CDR3 protein: CASSPGQGSHEQYF; CDR3 DNA: TGTGCCAGCAGCCCGGGACAGGGGAGCCACGAGCAGTACTTC; V gene: TRBV6-6; clone size: .; D gene: TRBD1; J gene: TRBJ2-7
CDR3 protein: CAISEQGDGSYGYTF; CDR3 DNA: TGTGCCATCAGTGAGCAAGGGGATGGTAGCTATGGCTACACCTTC; V gene: TRBV10-3; clone size: .; D gene: .; J gene: TRBJ1-2
CDR3 protein: CASSIDRESYGYTF; CDR3 DNA: TGTGCCAGTAGTATAGATCGAGAGAGCTATGGCTACACCTTC; V gene: TRBV19; clone size: .; D gene: .; J gene: TRBJ1-2
CDR3 protein: CASSLAISGLGSYNEQFF; CDR3 DNA: TGTGCCAGCAGCTTAGCGATATCAGGACTAGGTTCCTACAATGAGCAGTTCTTC; V gene: TRBV7-2; clone size: .; D gene: TRBD2; J gene: TRBJ2-1
CDR3 protein: CASSLFAGLQETQYF; CDR3 DNA: TGTGCCAGCAGCTTATTTGCGGGGCTCCAAGAGACCCAGTACTTC; V gene: TRBV7-6; clone size: .; D gene: .; J gene: TRBJ2-5
CDR3 protein: CASSYSSARGDEQFF; CDR3 DNA: TGTGCCAGCAGTTACTCTAGCGCCCGCGGCGATGAGCAGTTCTTC; V gene: TRBV6-6; clone size: .; D gene: .; J gene: TRBJ2-1
CDR3 protein: CASRYQGFEQYF; CDR3 DNA: TGTGCCAGCAGATACCAGGGGTTCGAGCAGTACTTC; V gene: TRBV11-2; clone size: few; D gene: .; J gene: TRBJ2-7
CDR3 protein: CASSLVWRRGGNEQFF; CDR3 DNA: TGCGCCAGCAGCTTGGTTTGGCGGAGGGGGGGCAATGAGCAGTTCTTC; V gene: TRBV5-1; clone size: .; D gene: .; J gene: TRBJ2-1
CDR3 protein: CASSPPFDATGQETQYF; CDR3 DNA: TGTGCCAGCAGCCCTCCCTTTGACGCGACGGGCCAAGAGACCCAGTACTTC; V gene: TRBV7-9; clone size: .; D gene: .; J gene: TRBJ2-5
CDR3 protein: CASSLDGASGNTIYF; CDR3 DNA: TGTGCCAGCAGCTTAGACGGAGCCTCTGGAAACACCATATATTTT; V gene: TRBV11-1; clone size: .; D gene: .; J gene: TRBJ1-3
CDR3 protein: CASSAVGGMGQETQYF; CDR3 DNA: TGTGCCAGCAGCGCGGTGGGAGGGATGGGACAAGAGACCCAGTACTTC; V gene: TRBV9; clone size: .; D gene: TRBD2; J gene: TRBJ2-5
CDR3 protein: CASSPGGAETDTQYF; CDR3 DNA: TGCGCCAGCAGCCCGGGGGGGGCCGAAACAGATACGCAGTATTTT; V gene: TRBV5-1; clone size: .; D gene: TRBD2; J gene: TRBJ2-3
CDR3 protein: CARARGRNTGELFF; CDR3 DNA: TGTGCCAGAGCGAGGGGGCGGAACACCGGGGAGCTGTTTTTT; V gene: TRBV2; clone size: .; D gene: TRBD1; J gene: TRBJ2-2
CDR3 protein: CASGSTAGIVYEQYF; CDR3 DNA: TGTGCTAGTGGTTCGACGGCAGGGATAGTCTACGAGCAGTACTTC; V gene: TRBV12-5; clone size: .; D gene: .; J gene: TRBJ2-7
CDR3 protein: CASSGTGPTDTQYF; CDR3 DNA: TGCGCCAGCAGTGGGACAGGACCCACAGATACGCAGTATTTT; V gene: TRBV10-1; clone size: once; D gene: TRBD1; J gene: TRBJ2-3
CDR3 protein: CASSQDWLPSGTQYF; CDR3 DNA: TGTGCCAGCAGCCAAGATTGGCTGCCAAGTGGGACCCAGTACTTC; V gene: TRBV4-2; clone size: .; D gene: .; J gene: TRBJ2-5
CDR3 protein: CASRQGQGYGYTF; CDR3 DNA: TGTGCCAGCAGACAGGGGCAGGGCTATGGCTACACCTTC; V gene: TRBV6-6; clone size: .; D gene: TRBD1; J gene: TRBJ1-2
CDR3 protein: CASSRDSSGANVLTF; CDR3 DNA: TGTGCCAGCAGCCGCGACAGCTCTGGGGCCAACGTCCTGACTTTC; V gene: TRBV5-6; clone size: .; D gene: .; J gene: TRBJ2-6
CDR3 protein: CASSPVHPRGEQYF; CDR3 DNA: TGTGCCAGCAGCCCCGTCCATCCCAGGGGCGAGCAGTACTTC; V gene: TRBV13; clone size: .; D gene: .; J gene: TRBJ2-7
CDR3 protein: CASRDPGTGVEQYF; CDR3 DNA: TGTGCCAGCAGGGACCCCGGGACAGGGGTCGAGCAGTACTTC; V gene: TRBV6-6; clone size: .; D gene: TRBD1; J gene: TRBJ2-7